These T cell receptor beta chains were read from a single sample in a study of blood T cell repertoires in COVID-19. Clones were sequenced by immunoSEQ multiplex PCR, and TCRdb holds only the in-frame ones, with some missing. Among about 270,000 clones listed, around 83% were seen once. Material for sequencing was peripheral blood. The receptors derive from a man older than 75 with acute or convalescent COVID-19. Each CDR3 is given with its conserved first and last residue. The D gene is left open where the match is weak. Some rows have no size entry. The others give once, few or many, or a class for an expanded clone.

CDR3nt | CDR3aa | d_gene | v_gene | abundance | j_gene
TGTGCCAGCTCACCGGGACAGGGGTTAACCGGGGAGCTGTTTTTT | CASSPGQGLTGELFF | TRBD1 | TRBV18 | . | TRBJ2-2
TGCGCCAGCAGCTTGGAGGGACTAGCGGGCAATGAGCAGTTCTTC | CASSLEGLAGNEQFF | TRBD2 | TRBV5-1 | . | TRBJ2-1
TGTGCCAGCGTGCTGCGTGCTAGCGTGGAGACCCAGTACTTC | CASVLRASVETQYF | . | TRBV2 | . | TRBJ2-5
TGTGCCAGCAGCTTGATGCGGGAGAGGACTGAAGCTTTCTTT | CASSLMRERTEAFF | . | TRBV11-2 | once | TRBJ1-1
TGTGCCAGCAGTTACTTGGGGGTTGGGACAGGCTATGGCTACACCTTC | CASSYLGVGTGYGYTF | TRBD1 | TRBV6-6 | . | TRBJ1-2
TGTGCCAGCAGGACTACAGGGGCTGATGGCTACACCTTC | CASRTTGADGYTF | TRBD1 | TRBV12-3/TRBV12-4 | . | TRBJ1-2
TGTGCCAGCAGCGTAGCGGGAAGCGGCCCTGGGGATGAGCAGTTCTTC | CASSVAGSGPGDEQFF | . | TRBV9 | . | TRBJ2-1
TGCGCCAGCAGAGAATGGGGGGATGGCTACACCTTC | CASREWGDGYTF | . | TRBV10-2 | . | TRBJ1-2
TGTGCCAGCAGCCAAGTTTTAGCGGGAGCCTACGAGCAGTACTTC | CASSQVLAGAYEQYF | TRBD2 | TRBV4-2 | . | TRBJ2-7
TGTGCCAGCAGCGAACAGGGGGTGGGGACCCAGTACTTC | CASSEQGVGTQYF | TRBD1 | TRBV3-1/TRBV3-2 | . | TRBJ2-5
TGTGCCAGCAGCTTAGGGGGTAGCGGGGGGACAGATACGCAGTATTTT | CASSLGGSGGTDTQYF | TRBD2 | TRBV5-4 | few | TRBJ2-3
TGCGCCAGCAGCCTACTGGGACAGACTGGGTACGAGCAGTACTTC | CASSLLGQTGYEQYF | TRBD1 | TRBV4-1 | . | TRBJ2-7
TGTGCCAGCAGTGCCCCCGGGGTCGTGCATACGCAGTATTTT | CASSAPGVVHTQYF | . | TRBV6-6 | . | TRBJ2-3
TGTGCCAGCAGCCAGAGACAGGGTGGCTATGGCTACACCTTC | CASSQRQGGYGYTF | TRBD1 | TRBV7-9 | . | TRBJ1-2
TGTGCCAGCTCACCACCGGGTGGCGACTATGATACGCAGTATTTT | CASSPPGGDYDTQYF | . | TRBV18 | . | TRBJ2-3
TGTGCCATCAGCCAAAACGGGTACGAGCAGTACTTC | CAISQNGYEQYF | . | TRBV10-3 | . | TRBJ2-7
TGTGCCAGCAGTCGACAGGGTTTCGATCAGCCCCAGCATTTT | CASSRQGFDQPQHF | TRBD1 | TRBV2 | . | TRBJ1-5
TGTGCCAGCAGCCCCGAGACAGGGGGCACCGGGGAGCTGTTTTTT | CASSPETGGTGELFF | TRBD1 | TRBV7-3 | few | TRBJ2-2
TGTGCCAGCAGCGTAGCTAGCTCTGGAAACACCATATATTTT | CASSVASSGNTIYF | . | TRBV9 | . | TRBJ1-3
TGTGCCAGCAGCAAAGTAATTGGGGGGATGGGTCAGCCCCAGCATTTT | CASSKVIGGMGQPQHF | . | TRBV21-1 | . | TRBJ1-5
TGTGCCAGCAGCTTTTGGCAGGGTGATCAGCCCCAGCATTTT | CASSFWQGDQPQHF | . | TRBV7-8 | . | TRBJ1-5
TGTGCCAGCAGCGCCGGGACAGGGTTGAGGGATACGCAGTATTTT | CASSAGTGLRDTQYF | TRBD1 | TRBV9 | . | TRBJ2-3
TGTGCCAGCAGTTACTCCGGACAGAGCAATCAGCCCCAGCATTTT | CASSYSGQSNQPQHF | . | TRBV6-5 | once | TRBJ1-5
TGTGCCAGCAGCCCGAGCGGGTTGGGCTACAATGAGCAGTTCTTC | CASSPSGLGYNEQFF | . | TRBV28 | . | TRBJ2-1
TGTGCCAGCAGCCCCCAGGGAGCGGGGGGGCTCGGCGAGCAGTACTTC | CASSPQGAGGLGEQYF | TRBD2 | TRBV4-2 | few | TRBJ2-7
TGTGCCAGCAGCCCGCCAGCGGGAGTGTACTACAATGAGCAGTTCTTC | CASSPPAGVYYNEQFF | TRBD2 | TRBV14 | . | TRBJ2-1
TGTGCCAGCAGGCCAGGGCCCGACAATGAGCAGTTCTTC | CASRPGPDNEQFF | . | TRBV27 | . | TRBJ2-1
TGTGCCAGCAGCCAAGTGGGGGCTTACGAGCAGTACTTC | CASSQVGAYEQYF | . | TRBV6-5 | . | TRBJ2-7
TGTGCCAGCAGCTTGCGGGACTCGTACTCTGGGGCCAACGTCCTGACTTTC | CASSLRDSYSGANVLTF | . | TRBV5-4 | . | TRBJ2-6
TGTGCCAGCTCCAGGAGGGATACCGGGGAGCTGTTTTTT | CASSRRDTGELFF | . | TRBV3-1/TRBV3-2 | . | TRBJ2-2
TGTGCCAGTAGGTCAGGGGGCTCCCTTGACAAACTGTTTTTT | CASRSGGSLDKLFF | TRBD1 | TRBV19 | . | TRBJ1-4
TGCAGCGTGGAGGGGCAGGGATACGAGCAGTACTTC | CSVEGQGYEQYF | . | TRBV29-1 | . | TRBJ2-7
TGTGCCAGTCGGGGTTCTGGAAACACCATATATTTT | CASRGSGNTIYF | . | TRBV9 | . | TRBJ1-3
TGTGCCAGCAGCAAGTTCTTCGGAGGGCAAGTCTATGGCTACACCTTC | CASSKFFGGQVYGYTF | . | TRBV13 | . | TRBJ1-2
TGTGCCAGCAGCTTCGTTGCGGGAGCATCGTACAATGAGCAGTTCTTC | CASSFVAGASYNEQFF | TRBD2 | TRBV3-1/TRBV3-2 | . | TRBJ2-1
TGTGCCAGCTCACCCCTTCTCTCCGCAGATACGCAGTATTTT | CASSPLLSADTQYF | . | TRBV18 | . | TRBJ2-3
TGTGCCAGCAGTTACTCGAACAAAGAATTTGGCTACACCTTC | CASSYSNKEFGYTF | . | TRBV6-5 | . | TRBJ1-2